A single sample is the source of the 18 T cell receptor beta chains below, sequenced in a study of OX40 agonist ivuxolimab in advanced cancers. Produced via immunoSEQ multiplex PCR; TCRdb's table is partial and in-frame only. The sample yields roughly 56,000 clones, roughly 81% seen once. The specimen was CD4+ or CD8+ T cells sorted from blood, collected in a trial of the OX40 agonist ivuxolimab. The receptors stem from an adult with an advanced solid tumor such as melanoma, head and neck, liver or kidney cancer.

The chain is built from TRBV28 and TRBJ2-7; 7 nucleotides align to TRBD2. The trim removed 5 bases at V and 2 bases at J, leaving 0 bases unmatched. Germline V gene lookup returns CDR1 MDHEN and CDR2 SYDVKM. The CDR3 sequence is 12 residues long. The CDR3 sequence: CASSSGTYEQYF. In DNA form, the CDR3 reads TGTGCCAGCAGTAGCGGGACCTACGAGCAGTACTTC.

This clone was counted only a few times. The V and J genes are TRBV11-2 and TRBJ2-3; the match to TRBD2 covers 8 bases. This CDR3 region has 16 residues. V gave up 1 base and J gave up 3 bases; unmatched junction bases: 6. The germline gives CDR1 SGHAT, CDR2 FQNNGV. In DNA, the CDR3 is TGTGCCAGCAGCTTAGTTGCGAGCGGGAGAACAGATACGCAGTATTTT. Translating gives CASSLVASGRTDTQYF.

This clone was counted once. The gene calls are TRBV13 and TRBJ2-7; D might be TRBD2 (5 bases). V was clipped by 5 bases and J by 2 bases, with 13 bases between them. Per germline, CDR1 PRHDT and CDR2 FYEKMQ (reference sequence). The CDR3 extends over 14 amino acids. DNA of the CDR3: TGTGCCAGCAGCCCATCGGACGGGGCCTACGAGCAGTACTTC. This gives the protein CASSPSDGAYEQYF.

Details on this clone: The junction does not match germline at one end; this may be a read error. This chain uses TRBV19 with TRBJ1-5, with D perhaps matching TRBD1 (6 bases). The CDR3 runs 15 residues. Germline V gene lookup returns CDR1 LNHDA and CDR2 SQIVND (reference sequence). The CDR3 sequence is CASSPGTMGNRPQHF. CDR3 in DNA: TGTGCCAGTAGTCCAGGGACAATGGGGAATCGGCCCCAGCATTTT.

The rearrangement uses TRBV28 and TRBJ2-1; 14 nucleotides align to TRBD2. With 3 bases clipped from V and 8 bases from J, the junction kept 18 bases outside the gene matches. The CDR3 has 20 amino acids. The germline CDR1 and CDR2 sequences are MDHEN and SYDVKM. CDR3 amino acids: CASSFWDRGPTSGRAYEQFF. CDR3 DNA sequence: TGTGCCAGCAGTTTTTGGGACAGGGGGCCGACTAGCGGGAGGGCCTATGAGCAGTTCTTC.

This chain connects TRBV5-1 to TRBJ2-3; D ambiguous. From germline, CDR1 is SGHRS and CDR2 YFSETQ. Trimming left V 0 bases short and J 5 bases short, with 7 bases between. The CDR3 runs to 13 residues. CDR3 bases: TGCGCCAGCAGCTTGGGGTCGATAGATACGCAGTATTTT. Translating it yields CASSLGSIDTQYF.

This clone has a single count. V and J are TRBV6-4 and TRBJ2-3; 10 bases fit TRBD2. CDR1 and CDR2 (germline): MRHNA, SNTAGT. The CDR3 is 16 residues long. Germline trimming cut 0 bases from V and 1 base from J; bases unmatched to any gene: 1. CDR3 DNA: TGTGCCAGCAGTGACTCCGGGACTAGCGGCACAGATACGCAGTATTTT. Translation gives CASSDSGTSGTDTQYF.

This clone appeared a few times. The gene calls are TRBV6-6 and TRBJ2-7; 9 nucleotides match TRBD1. Germline V gene data show CDR1 as MNHNY and CDR2 as SVGAGI (reference sequence). This CDR3 spans 14 amino acids. J lost 6 bases, V lost 6 bases, and 9 bases had no gene match. This CDR3 is CASSPGQGIREQYF. The CDR3 nucleotides read TGTGCCAGCAGCCCGGGACAGGGAATTCGCGAGCAGTACTTC.

The chain couples TRBV19 to TRBJ2-2; D call uncertain. Germline loops: CDR1 LNHDA, CDR2 SQIVND (reference sequence). Deletions cut 5 bases from V and 1 base from J, with 11 bases between. The CDR3 loop spans 15 amino acids. The CDR3 DNA is TGTGCCAGTAGTCCGGACCACAGGAACACCGGGGAGCTGTTTTTT. It encodes CASSPDHRNTGELFF. Variable domain in full (rest from reference TRBV19 and TRBJ2-2): DGGITQSPKYLFRKEGQNVTLSCEQNLNHDAMYWYRQDPGQGLRLIYYSQIVNDFQKGDIAEGYSVSREKKESFPLTVTSAQKNPTAFYLCASSPDHRNTGELFFGEGSRLTVL.

The V and J genes are TRBV2 and TRBJ1-1; the D is unclear. CDR3 length: 14 residues. Germline assignment: CDR1 SNHLY and CDR2 FYNNEI. Trimming removed 7 bases at V and 0 bases at J, with 12 bases between. This CDR3 is CASIGGSLNTEAFF. The DNA for the CDR3 is TGTGCCAGCATCGGTGGGAGTTTGAACACTGAAGCTTTCTTT.

This clone has only one observation. This chain joins TRBV7-6 and TRBJ2-5; no clear D gene. CDR1 and CDR2 (germline): SGHVS, FNYEAQ. This CDR3 has 13 amino acids. V was pared by 1 base and J by 5 bases, with 8 bases between. CDR3 coding DNA: TGTGCCAGCAGCTTAGTAGCAACGGAGACCCAGTACTTC. Translating gives CASSLVATETQYF.

The rearrangement uses TRBV4-1 and TRBJ1-4, with TRBD1 matching 11 bases. CDR1 and CDR2 (germline): MGHRA, YSYEKL. The CDR3 contains 14 residues. After removal of 4 bases from V and 8 bases from J, the junction contained 3 bases not matched to a gene. CDR3 sequence: CASSLGTGGEKLFF. The CDR3 DNA sequence: TGCGCCAGCAGCCTAGGGACAGGGGGAGAAAAACTGTTTTTT.

This chain connects TRBV11-2 to TRBJ2-7, with 13 bases that match TRBD2. The J segment lost 6 bases and the V segment lost 2 bases, leaving 16 bases of the junction unmatched. Germline V gene data show CDR1 as SGHAT and CDR2 as FQNNGV. The CDR3 runs 19 residues. The CDR3 coding sequence is TGTGCCAGCAGCTTAAGAGCCCTCACTAGCGGGAGGGCCAAGTCCGAGCAGTACTTC. Protein product: CASSLRALTSGRAKSEQYF.

J is TRBJ1-5 and V is TRBV28; D may be TRBD1 (5 bases). This CDR3 has 14 amino acids. Germline values: CDR1 MDHEN, CDR2 SYDVKM. The V end was cut by 6 bases, the J end by 4 bases, with 13 bases between. The CDR3 DNA reads TGTGCCAGCAGCCAAGACAGTTTGAATCAGCCCCAGCATTTT. Amino acid sequence: CASSQDSLNQPQHF.

The genes are TRBV5-1 and TRBJ2-7, with a weak D call TRBD2 (6 bases). The CDR3 spans 14 residues. V lost 6 bases and J 1 base, leaving 14 bases between the germline ends. The V gene's germline CDR1 is SGHRS and CDR2 YFSETQ. The CDR3 region is CASTLGLTSYEQYF. The CDR3 nucleotides read TGCGCCAGCACGTTGGGACTTACATCCTACGAGCAGTACTTC.

The chain carries TRBV19 and TRBJ2-2; no clear D gene. The CDR3 has 15 amino acids. Trimming took 5 bases from V and 2 from J, leaving 12 bases between them. Germline-derived CDR1 and CDR2 are LNHDA and SQIVND (reference sequence). The CDR3 bases are TGTGCCAGTAGTGAAACCGGCTCCAACACCGGGGAGCTGTTTTTT. Amino acids: CASSETGSNTGELFF.

The chain couples TRBV5-1 to TRBJ2-1, with a possible D match to TRBD1 (7 bases). This CDR3 contains 16 residues. The germline V and J ends were trimmed by 0 bases and 4 bases, with 14 bases remaining between them. CDR1 is SGHRS, CDR2 YFSETQ, per germline. For the CDR3, the DNA is TGCGCCAGCAGCTTGGCGGTGTCAGGGGGGTACAATGAGCAGTTCTTC. Its translation: CASSLAVSGGYNEQFF.

This sequence joins TRBV6-5 and TRBJ2-2, with D possibly being TRBD1 (5 bases). Trimming removed 7 bases from V and 1 base from J, with 13 bases in between. Germline loops: CDR1 MNHEY, CDR2 SVGAGI. The length of the CDR3 is 15 residues. The DNA for the CDR3 is TGTGCCAGCACTCGCATTACAGGGAACACCGGGGAGCTGTTTTTT. It specifies CASTRITGNTGELFF.